The clone carrying this T cell receptor (beta chain) counts as medium-sized. The antigen remains undetermined. These data come from a study of spatial heterogeneity in lung cancer. General study results and limits: When ubiquitous and regional expanded TCRs were counted, their numbers tracked ubiquitous and regional nonsynonymous mutations, respectively. Mutation tallies in tumors tracked expanded intratumoral alpha and beta TCR counts.

Regarding time point: sample taken at primary tumor resection. Germline CDR1 reads GTSNPN; CDR2 reads SVGIG (reference sequence). V lost 0 bases to trimming and J lost 3 bases; unmatched junction nucleotides: 4. There are 15 residues in the CDR3. TCRdb itself ran the 5' RACE reads through MiXCR, one entry per CDR3 protein. There are 2,000 to 2,500 distinct CDR3 sequences in the sample; more than 15% occur only once, and under 11% lies in the top ten. The source was lung tumor tissue, collected at surgery. The rearrangement joins TRBV30 to TRBJ1-5, with 8 bases matching TRBD1. This TCR came from a male donor with early-stage non-small cell lung cancer. The CDR3 is CAWSVTGGNNQPQHF. The CDR3 region has the DNA TGTGCCTGGAGTGTTACAGGGGGGAACAATCAGCCCCAGCATTTT. Full variable domain (missing parts from reference TRBV30 and TRBJ1-5): SQTIHQWPATLVQPVGSPLSLECTVEGTSNPNLYWYRQAAGRGLQLLFYSVGIGQISSEVPQNLSASRPQDRQFILSSKKLLLSDSGFYLCAWSVTGGNNQPQHFGDGTRLSIL.